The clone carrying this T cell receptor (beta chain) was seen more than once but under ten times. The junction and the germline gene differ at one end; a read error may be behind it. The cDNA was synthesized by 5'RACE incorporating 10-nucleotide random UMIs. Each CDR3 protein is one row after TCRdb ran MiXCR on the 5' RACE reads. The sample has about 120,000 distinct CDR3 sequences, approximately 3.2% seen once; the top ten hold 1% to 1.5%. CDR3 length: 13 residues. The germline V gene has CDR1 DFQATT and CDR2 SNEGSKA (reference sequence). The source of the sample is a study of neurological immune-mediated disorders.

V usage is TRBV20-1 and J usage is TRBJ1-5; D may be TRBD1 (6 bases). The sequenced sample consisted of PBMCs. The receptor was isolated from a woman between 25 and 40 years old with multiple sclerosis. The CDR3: CSARWRDNQPQNF. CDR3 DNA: TGCAGTGCTAGGTGGAGGGACAATCAGCCCCAGAATTTT.